This T cell receptor (beta chain) was obtained from a study of blood T cell repertoires in COVID-19 (TCRdb year 2020). Regarding the complete study: Collaborator samples came from the United States, Italy and Spain and covered acute and convalescent phases of COVID-19. The prospective study material was composed of cDNA or gDNA derived from T cells, B-cell-depleted T cells, or PBMCs. The dataset comprised deeply sampled blood TCRbeta repertoires from subjects exposed to, actively infected with, or recovered from COVID-19. The repertoires were released in a freely available public database intended as a resource for research on the immune response to SARS-CoV-2. Samples were obtained from the ongoing ImmuneRACE study (first 160 participants) and from 1,200 or so subjects provided by 6 global collaborators. Nearly every sample came with metadata listing a de-identified subject ID, COVID-19 status, age in years and sex. HLA class I and class II types, where available, came from metadata supplied by the sample provider rather than from assay-based typing. Broad study findings and their caveats: How much clinical and demographic metadata was included differed by source and by participant, and the metadata was provided uncurated.

Points on this clone: Its antigen remains undetermined. Nothing much larger sits one base from this clone, and base qualities are not available.

The immunoSEQ Assay, a bias-controlled multiplex PCR, was used to amplify TCRbeta CDR3 regions from genomic DNA. Per the source publication's procedure: Within the assay, amplification of reference gene primers was used to estimate how many nucleated cells each sample contained. To quantify the absolute abundance of each unique TCRbeta CDR3 rearrangement, sequence reads were collapsed and filtered. For each sample, productive Simpson clonality was calculated as the square root of Simpson's diversity index over productive rearrangements. TCRdb provides this immuneACCESS table in a form limited to in-frame rearrangements. Some clones are lacking; in checked studies, under half of them reflect an unresolved V gene, and why the rest are absent is not known. V and J calls and clone size come straight from that table; D and trimming were deduced from the DNA. This sample holds 170,000 or so clones; around nine tenths were observed only once. Around 0.6% of the sample comes from the top ten.

In Seattle, one collaborating source enrolled patients while the infection was active and tracked those patients longitudinally over the course of disease. Whole blood was collected in K2EDTA tubes by collaborating institutions according to the institutions' own protocols. Collaborator samples were shipped for TCRbeta analysis as frozen whole blood, isolated PBMCs, or DNA extracted from either sample type. This TCR derives from a man aged 55-75 years with COVID-19, enrolled during active disease. Material: peripheral blood.

The CDR3 has the sequence CASSPGPSSVSGYTF. Here is the DNA: TGTGCCAGCAGCCCCGGCCCGTCGTCTGTTAGCGGCTACACCTTC. The chain is encoded by TRBV6-5 joined to TRBJ1-2; the D gene cannot be named for sure. CDR1 MNHEY and CDR2 SVGAGI are derived from the germline V gene. The CDR3 goes from the cysteine to the phenylalanine over 15 residues. CDR3 DNA only is kept here, 45 bases in frame from base 1. V is clipped by 6 bases and J by 8 bases, and the sequence between their germline boundaries is 22 bases long.